Listed here is a single T cell receptor (beta chain). The antigen is unknown. 5'RACE with constant-segment primers yielded barcoded, UMI-tagged TCR alpha and TCR beta cDNA libraries. A single record per CDR3 protein comes from TCRdb applying MiXCR to the 5' RACE reads. This sample carries 85,000 to 130,000 distinct CDR3 sequences, roughly an eighth of them seen once, and the ten largest clones take roughly 27%. These data originate in a study of T-cell memory formation after mild COVID-19. Study-wide background: There were largely donor-specific TCR clusters. Overall study findings and caveats: CD4+ contracting clones lay mainly in CM and EM, CD8+ ones in EMRA. The pre-infection memory compartment contained some responding clones, suggesting cross-reactive memory joined.

Germline CDR1 and CDR2: SGDLS and YYNGEE. CDR3 size: 13 residues. The germline V and J ends were trimmed by 4 bases and 6 bases, with 14 bases remaining between them. The J gene is TRBJ2-7, the V gene TRBV9; D gene ambiguous. The source is an adult woman who had mild COVID-19 (a few samples of this study predate the infection). Cell type and time point are not known. The sequencing input was PBMCs or a T cell subset sorted from them (not recorded which). The CDR3 spells CASSPIGPREQYF. CDR3 nucleotides: TGTGCCAGCAGCCCTATCGGACCGCGCGAGCAGTACTTC.